Each of the 19 T cell receptor beta chains below was sequenced from the same sample in a study of blood T cell repertoires in COVID-19. Repertoires were generated with immunoSEQ multiplex PCR, while TCRdb's copy carries only in-frame clones and drops some. The sample contains approximately 60,000 clones, approximately 79% of which appear only once. The sequenced sample was peripheral blood. These receptors all come from a man aged 55 to 69 with acute or convalescent COVID-19.

The rearrangement links TRBV3-1 (or the pseudogene TRBV3-2) to TRBJ2-7; 11 bases are shared with TRBD2. CDR3 length: 16 amino acids. Germline CDR1 LGHDT, CDR2 YNNKEL (reference sequence). Trimming cost V 4 bases and J 7 bases; bases outside gene matches: 12. CDR3 sequence reads: CASSPPLLAGAWEQYF. Written as DNA, the CDR3 is TGTGCCAGCAGCCCCCCTTTACTAGCGGGAGCCTGGGAGCAGTACTTC.

The CDR3 bases are TGTGCCAGCAGTTACACGGGGATGTCTGGAAACACCATATATTTT. Residues: CASSYTGMSGNTIYF. The chain combines TRBV6-2 or TRBV6-3 with TRBJ1-3; D is undetermined. This CDR3 has 15 residues. V was shortened by 2 bases and J by 1 base, with 9 bases between the two germline ends. Looked up from germline, CDR1 is MNHEY and CDR2 is SVGEGT.

V and J are TRBV6-5 and TRBJ1-5; D unresolved. The V end was cut by 7 bases, the J end by 0 bases, with 13 bases between. Per the germline V gene, CDR1 is MNHEY and CDR2 is SVGAGI. This CDR3 is built from 15 residues. The CDR3 reads CASNPGGNSNQPQHF. The CDR3 DNA reads as TGTGCCAGCAACCCGGGAGGGAATAGCAATCAGCCCCAGCATTTT.

This CDR3 is CASSQAPSNSPLHF. As DNA, the CDR3 is TGCGCCAGCAGCCAAGCTCCCTCTAATTCACCCCTCCACTTT. The chain has TRBV4-1 and TRBJ1-6; D call uncertain. V shed 1 base and J shed 6 bases, with 7 bases lying between them. In germline, CDR1 is MGHRA, CDR2 YSYEKL. CDR3 length equals 14 residues.

V and J are TRBV7-2 and TRBJ1-1; D gene ambiguous. Trimming stripped 3 bases from V and 0 bases from J, with 8 bases between. The CDR3 consists of 14 residues. Per the germline V gene, CDR1 is SGHTA and CDR2 is FQGNSA. The CDR3 protein is CASSFTLMNTEAFF. The DNA of the CDR3 is TGTGCCAGCAGCTTTACTCTTATGAACACTGAAGCTTTCTTT. Full variable domain (outside the CDR3, taken from reference TRBV7-2 and TRBJ1-1): GAGVSQSPSNKVTEKGKDVELRCDPISGHTALYWYRQSLGQGLEFLIYFQGNSAPDKSGLPSDRFSAERTGGSVSTLTIQRTQQEDSAVYLCASSFTLMNTEAFFGQGTRLTVV.

This clone has a single count. The chain combines TRBV5-1 with TRBJ1-1; 8 positions match TRBD1. CDR1 and CDR2 (germline): SGHRS, YFSETQ. V was clipped by 6 bases and J by 7 bases; unmatched bases: 17. This CDR3 comprises 16 residues. This CDR3 is CASTEDRASKHREAFF. As DNA, the CDR3 is TGCGCCAGCACCGAGGACAGGGCGTCCAAACACCGTGAAGCTTTCTTT.

V is TRBV21-1 and J is TRBJ2-5; the table's D call, TRBD1, has no DNA check behind it. TRBV21-1 is tagged as a pseudogene. This CDR3 contains 15 residues. As DNA, the CDR3 is TGTGCCAGCAGCAAAGGGCGGGACAGGGGAGAGACCCAGTACTTC. The encoded protein is CASSKGRDRGETQYF.

The CDR3 DNA reads TGCGCCAGCAGCCAAGAGATACGGTCTAACTATGGCTACACCTTC. Its protein is CASSQEIRSNYGYTF. V gene TRBV4-1 combines with J gene TRBJ1-2; D gene ambiguous. This CDR3 has 15 amino acids. Trimming took 0 bases from V and 0 from J, leaving 8 bases between them. Germline loops: CDR1 MGHRA, CDR2 YSYEKL.

The chain employs TRBV4-1 and TRBJ2-2; 8 nucleotides match TRBD1. CDR3 size: 14 residues. Germline V CDR1 and CDR2: MGHRA, YSYEKL. The ends lost 0 bases at V and 8 bases at J; junction bases unmatched: 2. The CDR3 sequence is CASSQDGQGGELFF. CDR3 coding DNA: TGCGCCAGCAGCCAAGACGGACAGGGTGGGGAGCTGTTTTTT.

J is TRBJ2-7 and V is TRBV19, with TRBD2 identical over 7 bases. In germline, CDR1 is LNHDA, CDR2 SQIVND (reference sequence). There are 14 residues in the CDR3. Germline trimming cut 7 bases from V and 1 base from J; bases unmatched to any gene: 7. The CDR3 reads CASNRRGDSYEQYF. The CDR3, as DNA: TGTGCCAGTAACCGTCGGGGGGATTCCTACGAGCAGTACTTC.

V and J are TRBV2 and TRBJ2-3, with D unclear. The CDR3 sequence is 13 residues long. Germline CDR1 is SNHLY and CDR2 is FYNNEI. V dropped 3 bases and J dropped 6 bases, with 10 bases sitting between them. The CDR3 DNA sequence: TGTGCCAGCAGTGATAAAGACTGGGATACGCAGTATTTT. Its protein product is CASSDKDWDTQYF. Full variable domain (outside the CDR3, taken from reference TRBV2 and TRBJ2-3): EPEVTQTPSHQVTQMGQEVILRCVPISNHLYFYWYRQILGQKVEFLVSFYNNEISEKSEIFDDQFSVERPDGSNFTLKIRSTKLEDSAMYFCASSDKDWDTQYFGPGTRLTVL.

The chain has TRBV28 and TRBJ1-5; 9 positions match TRBD1. The V gene end was trimmed by 5 bases and the J gene end by 3 bases; junction bases not matched to a gene: 11. Looked up from germline, CDR1 is MDHEN and CDR2 is SYDVKM. This CDR3 comprises 17 residues. CDR3 sequence reads: CASSGRTGTGLNQPQHF. The CDR3 coding sequence is TGTGCCAGCAGTGGGCGTACCGGGACAGGGCTCAATCAGCCCCAGCATTTT.

The chain is built from TRBV5-1 and TRBJ2-3; D gene unclear. Trimming took 4 bases from V and 0 from J, leaving 6 bases between them. Germline CDR1 and CDR2: SGHRS and YFSETQ. The CDR3 loop spans 13 amino acids. The CDR3: CASSDTSTDTQYF. CDR3 coding DNA: TGCGCCAGCAGCGATACTAGCACAGATACGCAGTATTTT.

In nucleotides, the CDR3 is TGTGCCATCAGTGCCTCGGGACACGCGAACACTGAAGCTTTCTTT. Translated, it gives CAISASGHANTEAFF. V gene TRBV10-3 combines with J gene TRBJ1-1; possibly TRBD1 for D (6 bases). The CDR3 totals 15 residues. Per the germline V gene, CDR1 is ENHRY and CDR2 is SYGVKD. Trimming removed 4 bases at V and 1 base at J, with 13 bases between.

The V and J genes are TRBV7-6 and TRBJ2-2; 8 bases map to TRBD2. The V gene's germline CDR1 is SGHVS and CDR2 FNYEAQ. This CDR3 comprises 15 residues. The junction had 6 bases not matched to a gene; V was cut back by 4 bases and J by 5 bases. The CDR3 spells CASSSSGGSTGELFF. CDR3 bases: TGTGCCAGCAGCTCCAGCGGGGGATCGACCGGGGAGCTGTTTTTT.

The gene calls are TRBV14 and TRBJ2-7; 9 bases match TRBD2. Germline V gene data show CDR1 as SGHDN and CDR2 as FVKESK. The length of the CDR3 is 18 residues. V lost 2 bases, J lost 3 bases, and 14 bases stayed unmatched. CDR3 nucleotides: TGTGCCAGCAGCCAAAGCGATTTTCTTAGCGGGAGCGACTACGAGCAGTACTTC. Translation gives CASSQSDFLSGSDYEQYF.

The rearrangement joins TRBV5-4 to TRBJ1-6, with D perhaps TRBD1 (5 bases). The germline V gene encodes CDR1 SGHNT and CDR2 YYREEE (reference sequence). The CDR3 has 13 amino acids. V was cut by 9 bases and J by 7 bases, with 14 bases left in between. The CDR3 region has the DNA TGTGCCATTGGGGGGGTGGGCAATTCACCCCTCCACTTT. Translated, it gives CAIGGVGNSPLHF.

V usage is TRBV29-1 and J usage is TRBJ2-1, with no clear D. The CDR3 totals 11 residues. The V end lost 7 bases, the J end lost 6 bases, and 10 bases lay between the germline ends. Germline lookup yields CDR1 SQVTM and CDR2 ANQGSEA. This chain's CDR3 is CSAPILNEQFF. Written as DNA, the CDR3 is TGCAGCGCGCCTATCCTCAATGAGCAGTTCTTC.

This sequence joins TRBV19 and TRBJ2-7, with 7 bases matching TRBD1. Per the germline V gene, CDR1 is LNHDA and CDR2 is SQIVND (reference sequence). The CDR3 length is 14 residues. V lost 4 bases and J lost 3; bases outside the gene matches: 6. The CDR3 spells CASSSRDSGYEQYF. The CDR3 nucleotides are TGTGCCAGTAGTAGCCGGGACAGTGGCTACGAGCAGTACTTC.